The 3 T cell receptor beta chains below all came from one sample that was sequenced in a study of shared clonotypes between healthy human individuals. The table came from immunoSEQ multiplex PCR; TCRdb's copy has only in-frame clones and leaves some out. The table has under 1,100,000 clones, approximately 72% seen once. The specimen sequenced was memory CD4+ T cells sorted from blood. Specified subset: CD45RA-negative fraction. Every receptor here comes from a man in his late teens or twenties in good health.

CDR3 nucleotide sequence: TGTGCCAGCAGCTTAGGAGGGGGCACCGGGGAGCTGTTTTTT. It specifies CASSLGGGTGELFF. The V and J genes are TRBV7-8 and TRBJ2-2; TRBD1 might be the D (6 bases). Looked up from germline, CDR1 is SGHVS and CDR2 is FQNEAQ. The CDR3 length is 14 residues. With 1 base removed from V and 4 bases from J, the gap between germline ends came to 7 bases. Complete variable domain (other parts from reference TRBV7-8 and TRBJ2-2): GAGVSQSPRYKVAKRGQDVALRCDPISGHVSLFWYQQALGQGPEFLTYFQNEAQLDKSGLPSDRFFAERPEGSVSTLKIQRTQQEDSAVYLCASSLGGGTGELFFGEGSRLTVL.

The sample holds one count of this clone. The chain links TRBV7-8 to TRBJ1-5, with 10 bases that match TRBD1. The junction had 7 bases not matched to a gene; V was cut back by 0 bases and J by 11 bases. CDR3 size: 15 residues. CDR1 and CDR2 from the germline V gene are SGHVS and FQNEAQ. In DNA form, the CDR3 reads TGTGCCAGCAGCTTAGCGGGACAGGGGATGGGGTCCCAGCATTTT. It codes for CASSLAGQGMGSQHF.

The chain has TRBV7-9 and TRBJ1-3, with D maybe TRBD1 (5 bases). Trimming removed 5 bases from V and 3 bases from J, with 11 bases in between. This CDR3 spans 14 amino acids. Per the germline V gene, CDR1 is SEHNR and CDR2 is FQNEAQ (reference sequence). The chain's CDR3 is CASSLGEIGNTIYF. CDR3 nucleotide sequence: TGTGCCAGCAGCCTAGGGGAGATTGGAAACACCATATATTTT.